This TCR beta chain was sequenced in a study of patients and donors after allogeneic stem cell transplantation (dated by TCRdb to about 2020). Reading from cysteine to phenylalanine, the CDR3 counts 12 amino acids. Of all the DNA, just the CDR3 is kept, 36 bases in frame from base 1. The germline V gene (reference sequence) provides CDR1 DFQATT and CDR2 SNEGSKA. V gives up 6 bases and J gives up 6 bases, and the segment between their germline ends measures 12 bases. Many counts were recorded for this clonotype. Its antigen is still unknown. Qualities for individual bases were not recorded, and no much larger clone is one base off. Receptor libraries were prepared by RT-PCR. The sample was run on a NextSeq 550. TCRdb trimmed the raw reads at Q25, called clones with MiXCR and kept productive beta chains. Merged by CDR3 protein, the rows form single entries marked with the most common genes and DNA. Counted in this sample were about a million distinct CDR3 sequences; more than 15% of them appeared once. Roughly 6.4% of the sample is taken by the ten largest.

The sequence derives from a human donor who was either an allogeneic HSCT recipient or a stem cell or donor lymphocyte infusion donor (not recorded which). It is not recorded whose cells these are; they may come from a transplant donor. The V gene is TRBV20-1 and the J gene is TRBJ2-1; TRBD2 could be the D gene, as 6 bases match. Material for sequencing was blood, either unsorted or a sorted T cell fraction (not recorded which). The DNA sequence is given as TGCAGTGCCCCCCCGGGAGTCAATGAGCAGTTCTTC. It translates as CSAPPGVNEQFF.